Listed below are T cell receptor beta chains from one sample, sequenced in a study of human T cells and chemical hapten exposure. TCRdb fed the RACE reads into MiXCR, producing one record per CDR3 protein. This table holds about 110,000 distinct CDR3 sequences, 9% to 9.5% found once. The sample here was whole blood, taken in connection with sensitization to the hapten diphenylcyclopropenone (DPC). The receptors were sampled from a woman in her thirties or forties with alopecia areata. Some clones in this sample may be carry-over from other donors' samples. Both conserved end residues are part of each CDR3. Each record gives: J gene, D gene, clone size, V gene, CDR3 protein, CDR3 DNA. A D gene is named only where the DNA matches it firmly. Size values are once, few and many counts, or a class for expanded clones, and some rows have none.

J gene: TRBJ1-5; D gene: TRBD1; clone size: .; V gene: TRBV28; CDR3 protein: CASSRSGTGFQPQHF; CDR3 DNA: TGTGCCAGCAGTCGAAGCGGGACAGGGTTTCAGCCCCAGCATTTT
J gene: TRBJ1-3; D gene: .; clone size: .; V gene: TRBV21-1; CDR3 protein: CASSRRPTGDFSGNTIYF; CDR3 DNA: TGTGCCAGCAGCAGACGGCCGACAGGCGATTTCTCTGGAAACACCATATATTTT
J gene: TRBJ2-5; D gene: .; clone size: few; V gene: TRBV5-1; CDR3 protein: CASSPKSEFQETQYF; CDR3 DNA: TGCGCCAGCAGCCCTAAGTCCGAGTTCCAAGAGACCCAGTACTTC
J gene: TRBJ2-3; D gene: .; clone size: few; V gene: TRBV4-1; CDR3 protein: CASSQAENTDTQYF; CDR3 DNA: TGCGCCAGCAGCCAAGCAGAGAACACAGATACGCAGTATTTT
J gene: TRBJ1-5; D gene: .; clone size: many; V gene: TRBV28; CDR3 protein: CASSLRGGRYQPQHF; CDR3 DNA: TGTGCCAGCAGTTTACGGGGGGGTCGCTATCAGCCCCAGCATTTT
J gene: TRBJ2-4; D gene: .; clone size: many; V gene: TRBV6-6; CDR3 protein: CASSYGGAMENIQYF; CDR3 DNA: TGTGCCAGCAGTTACGGGGGGGCCATGGAAAACATTCAGTACTTC
J gene: TRBJ2-1; D gene: .; clone size: many; V gene: TRBV27; CDR3 protein: CASSLRGPSRNEQFF; CDR3 DNA: TGTGCCAGCAGTTTAAGGGGCCCAAGTCGGAATGAGCAGTTCTTC
J gene: TRBJ1-2; D gene: .; clone size: .; V gene: TRBV9; CDR3 protein: CASSDVSYGYTF; CDR3 DNA: TGTGCCAGCAGCGACGTTAGCTATGGCTACACCTTC
J gene: TRBJ2-4; D gene: TRBD1; clone size: .; V gene: TRBV7-6; CDR3 protein: CASSLGLPGQGLAKNIQYF; CDR3 DNA: TGTGCCAGCAGCTTAGGGCTACCGGGACAGGGGTTAGCCAAAAACATTCAGTACTTC
J gene: TRBJ2-5; D gene: TRBD1; clone size: many; V gene: TRBV27; CDR3 protein: CASRTGETQYF; CDR3 DNA: TGTGCCAGCAGGACAGGGGAGACCCAGTACTTC
J gene: TRBJ2-1; D gene: TRBD2; clone size: many; V gene: TRBV4-2; CDR3 protein: CASSQVSGSNGNEQFF; CDR3 DNA: TGTGCCAGCAGCCAAGTTAGCGGGTCGAATGGCAATGAGCAGTTCTTC
J gene: TRBJ1-4; D gene: TRBD1; clone size: few; V gene: TRBV29-1; CDR3 protein: CSVGDRSEKLFF; CDR3 DNA: TGCAGCGTTGGGGACAGAAGTGAAAAACTGTTTTTT
J gene: TRBJ2-2; D gene: TRBD1; clone size: few; V gene: TRBV7-9; CDR3 protein: CASGRQGDTGELFF; CDR3 DNA: TGTGCCAGCGGACGACAGGGAGACACCGGGGAGCTGTTTTTT
J gene: TRBJ2-2; D gene: .; clone size: few; V gene: TRBV18; CDR3 protein: CASSRIGTYNTGELFF; CDR3 DNA: TGTGCCAGCTCACGAATCGGGACTTACAACACCGGGGAGCTGTTTTTT
J gene: TRBJ1-1; D gene: .; clone size: few; V gene: TRBV11-3; CDR3 protein: CASSLVGGSEAFF; CDR3 DNA: TGTGCCAGCAGCTTAGTAGGGGGGTCTGAAGCTTTCTTT
J gene: TRBJ2-3; D gene: .; clone size: .; V gene: TRBV29-1; CDR3 protein: CSVAVGSTDTQYF; CDR3 DNA: TGCAGCGTTGCTGTCGGTAGCACAGATACGCAGTATTTT
J gene: TRBJ1-5; D gene: .; clone size: many; V gene: TRBV27; CDR3 protein: CASSFRTGAHQPQHF; CDR3 DNA: TGTGCCAGCAGTTTCAGGACCGGGGCACATCAGCCCCAGCATTTT
J gene: TRBJ2-1; D gene: .; clone size: many; V gene: TRBV11-3; CDR3 protein: CASSLEGGQGGYNEQFF; CDR3 DNA: TGTGCCAGCAGCTTAGAGGGGGGGCAGGGAGGCTACAATGAGCAGTTCTTC
J gene: TRBJ2-1; D gene: TRBD2; clone size: .; V gene: TRBV4-1; CDR3 protein: CASSQLTSGGGDEQFF; CDR3 DNA: TGCGCCAGCAGCCAATTGACTAGCGGGGGCGGAGATGAGCAGTTCTTC
J gene: TRBJ2-1; D gene: .; clone size: few; V gene: TRBV5-1; CDR3 protein: CASSLGLDSDEQFF; CDR3 DNA: TGCGCCAGCAGCTTGGGACTAGATTCGGATGAGCAGTTCTTC
J gene: TRBJ1-2; D gene: TRBD1; clone size: many; V gene: TRBV20-1; CDR3 protein: CRARDSTNYGYTF; CDR3 DNA: TGCAGAGCCCGGGACAGCACTAACTATGGCTACACCTTC
J gene: TRBJ1-4; D gene: .; clone size: few; V gene: TRBV5-1; CDR3 protein: CASSLDRVEEKLFF; CDR3 DNA: TGCGCCAGCAGCTTGGACAGGGTGGAGGAAAAACTGTTTTTT